Listed below are T cell receptor beta chains from one sample, sequenced in a study of regulatory T cells in long-lasting Graves disease. TCRdb used MiXCR to reprocess the multiplex PCR reads, holding one entry per CDR3 protein. The sample contains more than 400,000 distinct CDR3 sequences, around 15% of which appear only once. The same sample was also studied in work on T cells in Graves' hyperthyroidism and ophthalmopathy.

Sequenced material: peripheral blood mononuclear cells (PBMCs), taken at new diagnosis, from a patient treated with antithyroid drugs. These receptors were obtained from a man aged 40-49 years with Graves disease. CDR3s leave out the opening cysteine and the closing phenylalanine or tryptophan. Clone size appears in some rows only: once, few, many, or a class for an expanded clone.

clone_size	v_call	cdr3_length	j_call	cdr3_aa
NA	TRBV11-3	12	TRBJ2-1	ASSLAGGEYEQF
many	TRBV28	15	TRBJ2-5	ASSSWTSGVDQETQY
many	TRBV6-1	12	TRBJ2-7	ASSAGDLSYEQY
many	TRBV6-5	13	TRBJ1-2	ASSYSRGGDYGYT
many	TRBV28	12	TRBJ2-7	ASRSYRDGYEQY
few	TRBV15	13	TRBJ2-2	ATSRAGSETGELF
many	TRBV5-5	13	TRBJ2-5	ASSFSRLGQETQY
NA	TRBV10-3	13	TRBJ2-7	AISESPVGFHEQY
NA	TRBV9	12	TRBJ2-7	ASSVGWTADEQY
many	TRBV11-2	11	TRBJ2-7	ASSILPSYEQY
many	TRBV28	11	TRBJ2-3	ASTTGGTDTQY
NA	TRBV4-1	12	TRBJ1-1	ASSQGLMNTEAF
many	TRBV11-2	12	TRBJ2-7	ASSLWAGGLEQY
NA	TRBV20-1	10	TRBJ2-7	SPYLRAAEQY
NA	TRBV5-8	12	TRBJ1-1	ASRGDRFKTEAF